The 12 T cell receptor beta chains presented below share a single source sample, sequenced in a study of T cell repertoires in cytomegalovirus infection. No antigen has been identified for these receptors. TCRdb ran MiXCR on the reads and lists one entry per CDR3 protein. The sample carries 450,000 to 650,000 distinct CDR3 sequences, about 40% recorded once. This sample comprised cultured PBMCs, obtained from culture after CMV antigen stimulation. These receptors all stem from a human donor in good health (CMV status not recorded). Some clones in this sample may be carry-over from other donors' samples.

For the CDR3, the DNA is TGTGCCAGCAGGGGTTTAGCTGCCACCTCCTACAATGAGCAGTTCTTC. Translation: CASRGLAATSYNEQFF. The chain couples TRBV6-2 or TRBV6-3 to TRBJ2-1, with unresolved D. The V gene's germline CDR1 is MNHEY and CDR2 SVGEGT. The V end lost 6 bases, the J end lost 0 bases, and 15 bases lay between the germline ends. This CDR3 spans 16 amino acids.

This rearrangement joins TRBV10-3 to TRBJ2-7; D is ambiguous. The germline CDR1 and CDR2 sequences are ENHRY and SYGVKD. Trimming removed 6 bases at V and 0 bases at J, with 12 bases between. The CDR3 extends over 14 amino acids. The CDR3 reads CAISRQKSSYEQYF. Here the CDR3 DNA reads TGTGCCATCAGCCGTCAAAAATCCTCCTACGAGCAGTACTTC.

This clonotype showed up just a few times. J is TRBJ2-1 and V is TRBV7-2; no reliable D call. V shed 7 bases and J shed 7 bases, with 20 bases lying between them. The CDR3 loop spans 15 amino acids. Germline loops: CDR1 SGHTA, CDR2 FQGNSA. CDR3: CASTLQAALRNEQFF. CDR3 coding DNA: TGTGCCAGCACCTTGCAGGCGGCTCTGCGGAATGAGCAGTTCTTC.

As DNA, the CDR3 is TGTGCCAGCAGTTTGACCCATTGGGAAGAAGCTTTCTTT. It encodes CASSLTHWEEAFF. This chain connects TRBV12-3 or TRBV12-4 to TRBJ1-1, with no clear D. The V and J ends lost 3 bases and 8 bases respectively, with 13 bases between them. CDR3 length: 13 amino acids.

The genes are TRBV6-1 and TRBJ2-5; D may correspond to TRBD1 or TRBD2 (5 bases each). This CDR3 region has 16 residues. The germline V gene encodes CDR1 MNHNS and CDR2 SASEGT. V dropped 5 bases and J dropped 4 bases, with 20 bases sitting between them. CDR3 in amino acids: CASSLLGVGVRETQYF. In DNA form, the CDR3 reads TGTGCCAGCAGTCTACTAGGGGTGGGGGTGCGAGAGACCCAGTACTTC.

CDR3 amino acids: CASSQLGSRTGELFF. The CDR3, as DNA: TGTGCCAGCAGCCAACTGGGGTCGAGAACCGGGGAGCTGTTTTTT. The chain recombines TRBV3-1 with TRBJ2-2; D is ambiguous. The CDR3 loop spans 15 amino acids. V lost 2 bases to trimming and J lost 5 bases, with 12 bases between them. CDR1 is LGHDT and CDR2 is YNNKEL in the germline V gene (reference sequence). Filled out from reference TRBV3-1 and TRBJ2-2, the complete variable domain reads DTAVSQTPKYLVTQMGNDKSIKCEQNLGHDTMYWYKQDSKKFLKIMFSYNNKELIINETVPNRFSPKSPDKAHLNLHINSLELGDSAVYFCASSQLGSRTGELFFGEGSRLTVL.

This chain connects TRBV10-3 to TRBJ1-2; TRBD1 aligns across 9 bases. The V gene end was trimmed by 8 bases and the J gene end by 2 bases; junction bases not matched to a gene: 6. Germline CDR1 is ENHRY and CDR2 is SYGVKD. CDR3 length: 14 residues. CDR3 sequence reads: CAIARDRVNYGYTF. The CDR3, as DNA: TGTGCCATCGCCCGGGACAGGGTAAACTATGGCTACACCTTC.

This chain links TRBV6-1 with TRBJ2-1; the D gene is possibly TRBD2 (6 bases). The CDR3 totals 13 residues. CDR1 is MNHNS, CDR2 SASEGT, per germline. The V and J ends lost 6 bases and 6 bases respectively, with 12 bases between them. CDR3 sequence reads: CASRGGVSNEQFF. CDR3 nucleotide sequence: TGTGCCAGCAGGGGGGGAGTGTCCAATGAGCAGTTCTTC.

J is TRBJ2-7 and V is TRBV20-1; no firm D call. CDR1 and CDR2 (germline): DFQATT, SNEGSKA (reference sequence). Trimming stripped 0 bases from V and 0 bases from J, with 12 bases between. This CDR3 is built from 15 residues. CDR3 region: CSAREFPRVSYEQYF. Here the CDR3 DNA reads TGCAGTGCTAGAGAATTCCCACGGGTCTCCTACGAGCAGTACTTC.

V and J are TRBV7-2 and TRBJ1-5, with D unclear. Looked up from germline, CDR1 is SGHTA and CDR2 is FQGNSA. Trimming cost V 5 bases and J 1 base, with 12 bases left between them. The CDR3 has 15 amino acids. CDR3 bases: TGTGCCAGCAGCCCAGTTATCGGCAGCAATCAGCCCCAGCATTTT. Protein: CASSPVIGSNQPQHF.

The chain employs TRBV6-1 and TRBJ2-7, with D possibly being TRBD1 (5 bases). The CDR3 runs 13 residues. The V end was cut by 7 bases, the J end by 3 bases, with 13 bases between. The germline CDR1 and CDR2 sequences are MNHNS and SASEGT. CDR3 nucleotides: TGTGCCAGCAATGTACAGGACCTCTACGAGCAGTACTTC. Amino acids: CASNVQDLYEQYF.

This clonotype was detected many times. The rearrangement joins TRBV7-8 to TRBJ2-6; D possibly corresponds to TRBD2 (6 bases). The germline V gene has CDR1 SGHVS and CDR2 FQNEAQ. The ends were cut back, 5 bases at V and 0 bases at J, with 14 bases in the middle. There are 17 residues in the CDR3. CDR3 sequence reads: CASSQGRFPSGANVLTF. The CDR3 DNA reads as TGTGCCAGCAGCCAAGGGAGGTTCCCCTCTGGGGCCAACGTCCTGACTTTC.